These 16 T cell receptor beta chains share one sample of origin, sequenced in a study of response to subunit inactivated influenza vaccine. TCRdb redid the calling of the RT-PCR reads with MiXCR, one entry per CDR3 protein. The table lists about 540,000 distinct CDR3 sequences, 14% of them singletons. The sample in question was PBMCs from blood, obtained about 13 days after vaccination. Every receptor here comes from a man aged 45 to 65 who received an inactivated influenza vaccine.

The chain's CDR3 is CASSDSWLAGGPRSYNEQFF. CDR3 DNA: TGTGCCAGCAGTGACAGTTGGTTAGCGGGAGGGCCGAGGTCCTACAATGAGCAGTTCTTC. This chain connects TRBV6-4 to TRBJ2-1, with 11 nucleotides matching TRBD2. The CDR3 is made up of 20 amino acids. CDR1 is MRHNA and CDR2 is SNTAGT in the germline V gene. Unmatched junction bases numbered 13, after V lost 2 bases and J lost 1 base.

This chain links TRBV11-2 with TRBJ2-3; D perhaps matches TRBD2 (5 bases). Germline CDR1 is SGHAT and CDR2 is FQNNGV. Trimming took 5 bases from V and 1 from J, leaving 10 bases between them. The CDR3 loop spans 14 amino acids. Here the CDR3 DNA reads TGTGCCAGCAGCCGAGGGCCTGGCACAGATACGCAGTATTTT. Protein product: CASSRGPGTDTQYF.

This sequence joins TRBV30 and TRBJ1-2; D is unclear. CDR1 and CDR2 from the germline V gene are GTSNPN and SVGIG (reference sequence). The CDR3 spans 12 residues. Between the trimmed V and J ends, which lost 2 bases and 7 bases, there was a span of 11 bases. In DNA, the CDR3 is TGTGCCTGGAGTCGGTCGGTTGGTGGCTACACCTTC. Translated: CAWSRSVGGYTF.

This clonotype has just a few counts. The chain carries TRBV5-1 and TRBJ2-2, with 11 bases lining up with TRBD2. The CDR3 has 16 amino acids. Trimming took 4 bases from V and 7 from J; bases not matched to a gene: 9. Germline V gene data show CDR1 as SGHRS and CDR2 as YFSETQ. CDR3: CASSEILAGAGGELFF. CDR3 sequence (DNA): TGCGCCAGCAGCGAAATACTAGCGGGAGCGGGCGGGGAGCTGTTTTTT. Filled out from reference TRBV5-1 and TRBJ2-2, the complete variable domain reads KAGVTQTPRYLIKTRGQQVTLSCSPISGHRSVSWYQQTPGQGLQFLFEYFSETQRNKGNFPGRFSGRQFSNSRSEMNVSTLELGDSALYLCASSEILAGAGGELFFGEGSRLTVL.

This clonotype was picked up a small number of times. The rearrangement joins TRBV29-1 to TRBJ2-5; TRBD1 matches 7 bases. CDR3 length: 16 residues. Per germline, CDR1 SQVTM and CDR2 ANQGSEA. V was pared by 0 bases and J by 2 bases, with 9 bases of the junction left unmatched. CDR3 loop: CSVEDPPGTAQETQYF. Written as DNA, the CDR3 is TGCAGCGTTGAAGACCCTCCAGGGACAGCACAAGAGACCCAGTACTTC.

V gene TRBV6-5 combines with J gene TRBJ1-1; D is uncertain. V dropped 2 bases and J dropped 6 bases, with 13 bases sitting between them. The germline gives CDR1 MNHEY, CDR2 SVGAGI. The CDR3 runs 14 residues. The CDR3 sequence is CASSYPTKSPEAFF. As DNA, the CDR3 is TGTGCCAGCAGTTACCCAACCAAGAGCCCTGAAGCTTTCTTT.

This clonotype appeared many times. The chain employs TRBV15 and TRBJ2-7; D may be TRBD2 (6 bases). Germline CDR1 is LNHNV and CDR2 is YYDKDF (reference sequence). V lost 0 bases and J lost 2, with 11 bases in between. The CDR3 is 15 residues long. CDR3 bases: TGTGCCACCAGCAGAGAGCGCGGGGTCACCTACGAGCAGTACTTC. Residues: CATSRERGVTYEQYF. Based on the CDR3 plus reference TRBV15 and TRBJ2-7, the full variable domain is DAMVIQNPRYQVTQFGKPVTLSCSQTLNHNVMYWYQQKSSQAPKLLFHYYDKDFNNEADTPDNFQSRRPNTSFCFLDIRSPGLGDTAMYLCATSRERGVTYEQYFGPGTRLTVT.

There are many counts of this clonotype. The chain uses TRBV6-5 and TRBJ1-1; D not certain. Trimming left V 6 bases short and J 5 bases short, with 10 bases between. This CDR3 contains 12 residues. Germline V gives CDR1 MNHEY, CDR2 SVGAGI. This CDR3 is CASRGGLTEAFF. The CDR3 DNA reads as TGTGCCAGCAGGGGTGGGCTGACTGAAGCTTTCTTT.

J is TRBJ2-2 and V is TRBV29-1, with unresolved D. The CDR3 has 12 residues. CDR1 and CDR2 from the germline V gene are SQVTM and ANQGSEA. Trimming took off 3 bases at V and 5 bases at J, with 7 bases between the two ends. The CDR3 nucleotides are TGCAGCGTTGATGGGTGGACCGGGGAGCTGTTTTTT. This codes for CSVDGWTGELFF.

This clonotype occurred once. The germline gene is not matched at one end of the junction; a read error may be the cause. Here the CDR3 DNA reads TGTGCCACCAGCCAAGTTTCGAACCCGAACACTGAAGCTTTCTTT. Its translation is CATSQVSNPNTEAFF. The chain uses TRBV4-2 and TRBJ1-1, with no clear D. The CDR3 covers 15 residues. The germline V gene encodes CDR1 LGHNA and CDR2 YNFKEQ.

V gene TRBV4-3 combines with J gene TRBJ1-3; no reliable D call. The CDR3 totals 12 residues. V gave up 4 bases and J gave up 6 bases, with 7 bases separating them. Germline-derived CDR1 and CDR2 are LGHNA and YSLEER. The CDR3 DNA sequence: TGCGCCAGCAGCCCGGATGAAAACACCATATATTTT. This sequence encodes CASSPDENTIYF.

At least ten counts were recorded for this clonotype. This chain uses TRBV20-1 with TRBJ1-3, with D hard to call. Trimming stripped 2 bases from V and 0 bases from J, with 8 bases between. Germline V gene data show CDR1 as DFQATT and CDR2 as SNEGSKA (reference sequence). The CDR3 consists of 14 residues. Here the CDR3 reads CSARSKSSGNTIYF. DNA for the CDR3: TGCAGTGCTAGAAGCAAGAGCTCTGGAAACACCATATATTTT.

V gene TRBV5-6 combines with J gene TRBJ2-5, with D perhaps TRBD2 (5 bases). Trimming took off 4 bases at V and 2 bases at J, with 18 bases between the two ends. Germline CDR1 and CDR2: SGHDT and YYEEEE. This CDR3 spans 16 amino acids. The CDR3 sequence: CASSPLYMGSQETQYF. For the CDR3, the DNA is TGTGCCAGCAGCCCGCTATATATGGGGAGTCAAGAGACCCAGTACTTC. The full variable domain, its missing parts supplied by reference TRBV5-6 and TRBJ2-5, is DAGVTQSPTHLIKTRGQQVTLRCSPKSGHDTVSWYQQALGQGPQFIFQYYEEEERQRGNFPDRFSGHQFPNYSSELNVNALLLGDSALYLCASSPLYMGSQETQYFGPGTRLLVL.

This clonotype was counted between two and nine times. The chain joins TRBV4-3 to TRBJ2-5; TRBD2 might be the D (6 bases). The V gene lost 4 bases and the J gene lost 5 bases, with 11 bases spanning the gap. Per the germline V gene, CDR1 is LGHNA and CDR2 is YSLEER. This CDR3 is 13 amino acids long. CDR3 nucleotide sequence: TGCGCCAGCAGCCGGATCCTAGCGGAGACCCAGTACTTC. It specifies CASSRILAETQYF.

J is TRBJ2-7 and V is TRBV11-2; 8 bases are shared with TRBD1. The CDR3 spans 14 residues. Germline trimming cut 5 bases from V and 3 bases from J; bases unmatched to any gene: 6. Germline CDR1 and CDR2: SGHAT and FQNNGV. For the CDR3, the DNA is TGTGCCAGCAGCCGGCACGGACAGGGCTACGAGCAGTACTTC. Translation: CASSRHGQGYEQYF.

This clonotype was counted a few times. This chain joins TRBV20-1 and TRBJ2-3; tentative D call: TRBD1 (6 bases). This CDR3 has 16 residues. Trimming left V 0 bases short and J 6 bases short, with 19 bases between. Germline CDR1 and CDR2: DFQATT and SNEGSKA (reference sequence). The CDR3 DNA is TGCAGTGCTAGAGATTCCTGGGGGCGACCGGGCGATACGCAGTATTTT. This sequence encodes CSARDSWGRPGDTQYF.